The T cell receptor beta chain described here comes from a study of cytomegalovirus exposure and HLA in healthy donors. On this clone itself: As yet, its antigen is unknown.

Findings and caveats of the study: In a later analysis, more than 15,000 TCR beta sequences were associated with HLA alleles at 0.05 false discovery rate. Despite most TCR sequences being rare, some public TCRs occurred in many donors. Common viral pathogens seemed, in a later analysis, to connect with several of the most significant clusters.

PCR involved 60 Vbeta and 13 Jbeta primers. Method: immunoSEQ multiplex PCR; TCRdb's copy keeps in-frame clones and lacks some. The table lists approximately 130,000 clones, roughly three quarters of them singletons, with about 3% in the top ten. The origin of this receptor is a man between 25 and 39 years old in good health and CMV-seronegative. Sequencing was performed on PBMCs.

The CDR3 nucleotides read TGTGCCAGCAGCCCCAGGGACACCCGAAGCGCAGATACGCAGTATTTT. Amino acid sequence: CASSPRDTRSADTQYF. The chain has TRBV4-2 and TRBJ2-3; maybe TRBD1 (6 bases). CDR1 and CDR2 (germline): LGHNA, YNFKEQ. V shed 4 bases and J shed 4 bases, with 18 bases lying between them. This CDR3 spans 16 amino acids.